Each of the 13 T cell receptor beta chains below was sequenced from the same sample in a study of OX40 agonist ivuxolimab in advanced cancers. The library was made by the immunoSEQ multiplex PCR assay. TCRdb re-hosts the immuneACCESS table, in-frame sequences only. Its copies lack some clones; in the studies checked, an unresolved V gene accounts for under half of them, and the cause for the rest is not known. For this sample the table gives tens of thousands of clones, of which around 92% were detected only once. The top ten clones comprise around 0.54% of the sample. The sequencing used CD4+ or CD8+ T cells sorted from blood, collected in a trial of the OX40 agonist ivuxolimab. These receptor sequences come from an adult with an advanced solid tumor such as melanoma, head and neck, liver or kidney cancer.

The chain couples TRBV27 to TRBJ1-5; tentatively, D is TRBD1 (5 bases). This CDR3 has 15 residues. Trimming removed 5 bases from V and 5 bases from J, with 16 bases in between. Germline assignment: CDR1 MNHEY and CDR2 SMNVEV (reference sequence). The CDR3 loop is CASSTTGTRDQPQHF. The DNA for the CDR3 is TGTGCCAGCAGTACCACCGGGACTCGAGATCAGCCCCAGCATTTT.

The CDR3 spells CANNGGGGGYNEQFF. CDR3 coding DNA: TGTGCCAACAACGGTGGGGGGGGCGGTTACAATGAGCAGTTCTTC. The V gene is TRBV11-3, the J gene TRBJ2-1; D possibly corresponds to TRBD2 (7 bases). In germline, CDR1 is SGHNT, CDR2 YENEEA. The CDR3 is 15 residues long. V was pared by 10 bases and J by 4 bases, with 20 bases between.

V gene TRBV2 combines with J gene TRBJ2-7; 9 bases match TRBD2. V dropped 5 bases and J dropped 3; count of bases not matched to a gene: 8. CDR1 is SNHLY and CDR2 is FYNNEI in the germline V gene. The CDR3 runs 15 residues. The CDR3 here is CASSPGLANFYEQYF. Written as DNA, the CDR3 is TGTGCCAGCAGTCCAGGACTAGCGAACTTCTACGAGCAGTACTTC.

V is TRBV6-5 and J is TRBJ1-1; D uncertain. V gave up 5 bases and J gave up 0 bases, with 7 bases separating them. CDR1 is MNHEY and CDR2 is SVGAGI in the germline V gene. This CDR3 spans 13 amino acids. CDR3 sequence reads: CASSLKVNTEAFF. In nucleotides, the CDR3 is TGTGCCAGCAGTCTCAAGGTGAACACTGAAGCTTTCTTT.

The gene calls are TRBV29-1 and TRBJ2-5, with a weak D call TRBD1 (6 bases). This CDR3 contains 12 residues. Germline CDR1 and CDR2: SQVTM and ANQGSEA. V was cut by 4 bases and J by 1 base, with 7 bases left in between. The CDR3 region is CSVGQAQETQYF. The DNA for the CDR3 is TGCAGCGTTGGACAGGCCCAAGAGACCCAGTACTTC.

This clone was seen a single time. The V and J genes are TRBV6-5 and TRBJ1-4; TRBD1 agrees at 7 bases. Trimming cost V 6 bases and J 5 bases; bases outside gene matches: 6. The V gene's germline CDR1 is MNHEY and CDR2 SVGAGI. This CDR3 has 14 amino acids. The CDR3 bases are TGTGCCAGCAGCACAGGGGAGGCGAATGAAAAACTGTTTTTT. Its translation: CASSTGEANEKLFF.

The chain carries TRBV7-9 and TRBJ2-5; 9 nucleotides match TRBD1. V lost 5 bases, J lost 0 bases, and 4 bases stayed unmatched. Germline CDR1 SEHNR, CDR2 FQNEAQ (reference sequence). This CDR3 is built from 15 residues. The CDR3 sequence is CASSPTGGNQETQYF. CDR3 nucleotide sequence: TGTGCCAGCAGCCCGACAGGGGGTAACCAAGAGACCCAGTACTTC. Full variable domain (missing parts from reference TRBV7-9 and TRBJ2-5): DTGVSQNPRHKITKRGQNVTFRCDPISEHNRLYWYRQTLGQGPEFLTYFQNEAQLEKSRLLSDRFSAERPKGSFSTLEIQRTEQGDSAMYLCASSPTGGNQETQYFGPGTRLLVL.

J is TRBJ1-6 and V is TRBV6-5; no clear D gene. Trimming left V 10 bases short and J 1 base short, with 8 bases between. The germline CDR1 and CDR2 sequences are MNHEY and SVGAGI. The CDR3 is 13 amino acids. CDR3 region: CATSGSYNSPLHF. CDR3 bases: TGTGCCACTTCCGGTTCCTATAATTCACCCCTCCACTTT.

This clone was seen a single time. The chain carries TRBV11-3 and TRBJ2-1; 14 nucleotides line up with TRBD2. The length of the CDR3 is 18 residues. Trimming cost V 5 bases and J 3 bases; bases outside gene matches: 9. Germline V gene lookup returns CDR1 SGHNT and CDR2 YENEEA. CDR3 sequence: CASSAPGLAGDLYNEQFF. The CDR3, as DNA: TGTGCCAGCAGCGCTCCGGGACTAGCGGGGGACCTCTACAATGAGCAGTTCTTC. Based on the CDR3 plus reference TRBV11-3 and TRBJ2-1, the full variable domain is EAGVVQSPRYKIIEKKQPVAFWCNPISGHNTLYWYLQNLGQGPELLIRYENEEAVDDSQLPKDRFSAERLKGVDSTLKIQPAELGDSAVYLCASSAPGLAGDLYNEQFFGPGTRLTVL.

The rearrangement links TRBV6-5 to TRBJ2-7, with D uncertain. CDR3 length equals 10 residues. Germline V gene data show CDR1 as MNHEY and CDR2 as SVGAGI. For the CDR3, the DNA is TGTGCTATCGGGTGGCACGAGCAGTACTTC. Its protein product is CAIGWHEQYF.

This clone was seen once. In DNA form, the CDR3 reads TGCACCAGCAGCCATTGTATCTCCAGGCGGATAGCCGGGTCGGACCGCCCTAACTATGGCTACACCTTC. Protein: CTSSHCISRRIAGSDRPNYGYTF. The gene calls are TRBV1 and TRBJ1-2. TRBV1 is given as a pseudogene. The CDR3 sequence is 23 residues long.

The J gene is TRBJ2-7, the V gene TRBV2; 8 bases fit TRBD2. Germline V lookup: CDR1 SNHLY, CDR2 FYNNEI. The CDR3 length is 17 residues. The trim removed 1 base at V and 0 bases at J, leaving 8 bases unmatched. CDR3 coding DNA: TGTGCCAGCAGTGAAGAGGGGCGGGGGGCGAACTCCTACGAGCAGTACTTC. Residues: CASSEEGRGANSYEQYF.

The chain is built from TRBV6-6 and TRBJ1-6; the D is unclear. V gave up 4 bases and J gave up 10 bases, with 14 bases separating them. The CDR3 length is 14 residues. From germline, CDR1 is MNHNY and CDR2 SVGAGI (reference sequence). The CDR3 region is CASSLRGEESPLHF. Written as DNA, the CDR3 is TGTGCCAGCAGTTTACGGGGAGAGGAGTCACCCCTCCACTTT.